Listed here is a single TCR beta chain. Its antigen is unknown. The CDR3 runs 14 residues. The germline V gene encodes CDR1 SGHDN and CDR2 FVKESK. V dropped 3 bases and J dropped 7; count of bases not matched to a gene: 8. TCRdb's copy holds only in-frame clones and misses some; the assay was immunoSEQ multiplex PCR. The data show roughly 270,000 clones, 70% to 90% seen once. The donors belonged to the roughly 130-subject validation cohort, separate from the roughly 670-subject first cohort. This specimen belongs to a study of cytomegalovirus exposure and HLA in healthy donors. In the study overall: A subsequent analysis reported that the 120 or so validation repertoires were produced on the same platform that had also been used for the roughly 700 first-cohort repertoires. Study-wide results and caveats: Cytomegalovirus status, reportedly, was diagnosed with high specificity and sensitivity by the classifier. It was found in a later analysis that first-cohort TCR clusters tended to co-occur in the 100 to 150 validation repertoires.

This TCR was recovered from a woman under 30 in good health and CMV-seronegative. Sequencing used PBMCs. The genes are TRBV14 and TRBJ1-1; the match to TRBD1 covers 7 bases. This CDR3 reads CASSQQGTAGEAFF. The CDR3 DNA reads TGTGCCAGCAGCCAGCAAGGGACAGCGGGTGAAGCTTTCTTT.